Following are 14 T cell receptor beta chains from one sample sequenced in a study of T cells expressing NK-cell markers. One entry per CDR3 protein, without DNA, is what TCRdb gives after re-calling the 5' RACE reads. The sample holds about 21,000 distinct CDR3 sequences. Sequencing was performed on blood T cells: a sorted CD56 or NKG2C T cell subset, CD4+ or CD8+ T cells, or bulk PBMC T cells (not recorded which). All receptors derive from a man aged 18-75 years in good health.

The chain links TRBV20-1 to TRBJ2-4. The CDR3 loop spans 15 amino acids. The V gene's germline CDR1 is DFQATT and CDR2 SNEGSKA (reference sequence). The CDR3 spells CSATRSQSAKNIQYF.

This chain uses TRBV7-6 with TRBJ1-4; TCRdb outputs TRBD1, but without DNA this stays unchecked. CDR1 and CDR2 from the germline V gene are SGHVS and FNYEAQ. This CDR3 comprises 16 residues. CDR3 protein: CASSLGQGTANEKLFF.

The chain employs TRBV7-8 and TRBJ1-6. Germline assignment: CDR1 SGHVS and CDR2 FQNEAQ. CDR3 length: 14 amino acids. The CDR3: CASSQDLYNSPLHF.

This chain uses TRBV13 with TRBJ1-6. From germline, CDR1 is PRHDT and CDR2 FYEKMQ (reference sequence). CDR3 length equals 14 residues. CDR3 residues: CASSSRHPYSPLHF.

The rearrangement uses TRBV20-1 and TRBJ1-5; TCRdb's D gene call, TRBD1, goes unchecked for lack of DNA. The germline gives CDR1 DFQATT, CDR2 SNEGSKA (reference sequence). The CDR3 consists of 14 residues. This CDR3 is CSAKPGAANQPQHF.

Frequency places this clonotype as medium-sized. This sequence joins TRBV27 and TRBJ1-1; there is no DNA to check the TCRdb D call of TRBD1. The germline gives CDR1 MNHEY, CDR2 SMNVEV (reference sequence). This CDR3 has 16 residues. CDR3 amino acids: CASSPSWTGMNTEAFF.

This sequence joins TRBV2 and TRBJ1-3; there is no DNA to check the TCRdb D call of TRBD1. The CDR3 has 16 amino acids. CDR1 and CDR2 (germline): SNHLY, FYNNEI. The CDR3 loop reads CASSEGRPVSGNTIYF.

The chain couples TRBV6-2 or TRBV6-3 to TRBJ2-2. Germline V gives CDR1 MNHEY, CDR2 SVGEGT. The length of the CDR3 is 13 residues. The CDR3 region is CASSFANTGELFF.

V is TRBV20-1 and J is TRBJ1-1. This CDR3 region has 13 residues. Germline CDR1 and CDR2: DFQATT and SNEGSKA (reference sequence). CDR3 residues: CSAPFQYTGEAFF.

This chain uses TRBV18 with TRBJ1-2; absent DNA, TCRdb's TRBD1 call cannot be checked. This CDR3 contains 15 residues. CDR1 and CDR2 from the germline V gene are KGHSH and LQKENI. The CDR3 protein is CASSPAVGQGYGYTF.

J is TRBJ1-5 and V is TRBV5-8. The CDR3 consists of 13 residues. Germline CDR1 reads SGHTS; CDR2 reads YDEGEE. CDR3 sequence reads: CASSLTAGQPQHF.

The chain joins TRBV12-3 or TRBV12-4 to TRBJ2-7. CDR3 length: 12 residues. CDR3 loop: CASSLTNDEQYF.

The chain joins TRBV12-3 or TRBV12-4 to TRBJ1-1; lacking DNA, the TRBD1 call made by TCRdb goes unchecked. CDR3 size: 15 residues. The CDR3 loop is CASTDTGQGNTEAFF.

The chain uses TRBV29-1 and TRBJ1-1; TCRdb's D call, TRBD1, is unchecked because there is no DNA. Germline values: CDR1 SQVTM, CDR2 ANQGSEA. The length of the CDR3 is 16 residues. The CDR3 sequence: CSVDSRRQGRNTEAFF.